Detailed here is one T cell receptor (beta chain). This receptor's antigen is unknown. Base-call qualities are not available, and no considerably larger clone is one nucleotide away. The sample belongs to a study of blood T cell repertoires in COVID-19 (dated by TCRdb to the early 2020s). Looking at the study overall: Samples from collaborators originated in the United States, Italy and Spain and spanned both the acute and convalescent phases of COVID-19. A freely available public database, intended as a resource for researchers studying the immune response to SARS-CoV-2, is where the repertoires were released. The material from the prospective study consisted of cDNA or gDNA derived from T cells, B-cell-depleted T cells, or PBMCs. Subjects who had been exposed to COVID-19, were actively infected with it, or had recovered from it provided the deeply sampled blood TCRbeta repertoires that made up the dataset. HLA class I and class II types, where available, came from metadata supplied by the sample provider rather than from assay-based typing. Nearly every sample came with metadata listing a de-identified subject ID, COVID-19 status, age in years and sex. Samples were obtained from the ongoing ImmuneRACE study (first 160 participants) and from over a thousand subjects provided by 6 global collaborators. Points the paper makes about the study in general: The amount of clinical and demographic metadata varied by source and participant and was provided uncurated.

In the prospective study, participants were about 18 to 95 years old, resided in about two dozen geographic areas of the United States, and were enrolled through a virtual design. Cohort assignment in the prospective study relied on participant-reported clinical history from a screening survey and a study questionnaire. Exposed participants had been in contact with someone with a PCR-confirmed or clinician-diagnosed COVID-19 case within 2 weeks of study entry. Each participant in the prospective study had whole blood, serum and a nasopharyngeal or oropharyngeal swab collected by mobile phlebotomists. Participants in the prospective study had the option to provide additional blood draws and questionnaires over a roughly two-month period. Prospective study blood samples were shipped either frozen or at room temperature before DNA extraction. From the germline V gene (reference sequence), CDR1 is GTSNPN and CDR2 is SVGIG. At the junction V is shortened by 2 bases and J by 7 bases; bases outside the gene matches: 9. The CDR3 numbers 15 residues from cysteine through phenylalanine. Only the CDR3 DNA is retained, 45 bases long and in frame from the first base.

TCRbeta CDR3 regions were amplified from genomic DNA by means of the immunoSEQ Assay, a bias-controlled multiplex PCR. The authors processed their data as follows. Within the assay, amplification of reference gene primers was used to estimate how many nucleated cells each sample contained. To quantify the absolute abundance of each unique TCRbeta CDR3 rearrangement, sequence reads were collapsed and filtered. For each sample, productive Simpson clonality was calculated as the square root of Simpson's diversity index over productive rearrangements. Here the immuneACCESS table is served through TCRdb, limited to in-frame sequences with V and J called. Missing clones are a known gap in these copies; in checked studies unresolved V genes cover under half, and the rest lacks a known reason. D and trimming come from the DNA, and the V and J calls and clone size come from that table. The sample profile shows roughly 270,000 clones; approximately 78% of them were found once. The top ten clones comprise around 5% of the sample.

The sequence is built from TRBV30 and TRBJ1-2, with 11 central nucleotides matching TRBD1. The source is a man aged 40-49 years who had been exposed to COVID-19. The specimen sequenced was PBMCs or T cells enriched from blood (not recorded which). In nucleotides, the sequence is TGTGCCTGGAGTTGGACAGGGGGCGAGTATGGTGGCTACACCTTC. Its translation is CAWSWTGGEYGGYTF.